These T cell receptor beta chains were read from a single sample in a study of T-cell memory formation after mild COVID-19. TCRdb passed the 5' RACE reads through MiXCR, listing each CDR3 protein once. This sample carries hundreds of thousands of distinct CDR3 sequences, over 15% of them seen once, and the ten largest clones take approximately 12%. Sequencing used PBMCs or a T cell subset sorted from them (not recorded which). The source is an adult woman who had mild COVID-19 (a few samples of this study predate the infection). Cell type and time point are not known. The conserved cysteine and the conserved F or W are not part of the CDR3 here.

TRBJ1-2 TRBV9 12 ASSPWTGQYGYT
TRBJ2-3 TRBV6-5 14 ASSYLASGGSDTQY
TRBJ2-1 TRBV9 11 ASSVASRNEQF
TRBJ2-5 TRBV24-1 14 ATSGPDRGLRETQY
TRBJ2-5 TRBV3-1 15 ASSQDWTGGYLETQY
TRBJ2-7 TRBV30 12 AWSVGSATYEQY
TRBJ2-5 TRBV24-1 14 ATSDWVTGTVKTQY
TRBJ1-1 TRBV19 12 ASSIGGMNTEAF
TRBJ1-5 TRBV3-1 12 ASSPLGGGQPQH
TRBJ2-1 TRBV29-1 12 SVVGQTYQRGQF
TRBJ1-1 TRBV5-1 9 ASSLHAEAF
TRBJ2-7 TRBV4-1 11 ASSQDSGYEQY